Following are 9 T cell receptor beta chains from one sample sequenced in a study of shared clonotypes between healthy human individuals (dated by TCRdb to about 2020). Receptor libraries were prepared by the immunoSEQ multiplex PCR assay. The source is immuneACCESS, and TCRdb retained only in-frame sequences with V and J called. Part of the clones is not carried over; for the studies checked, unresolved V genes explain less than half of this, and the remainder is unexplained. A total of roughly 1,800,000 clones appear in this sample, just under 95% of them only once. Of the sample, roughly 1% falls within the top ten clones. CD8 naive samples were CD45RO-negative cells positively selected for CCR7, giving a CD45RA+CCR7+ population that excluded TemRA cells. What was sequenced was naive CD8+ T cells sorted from blood. What the cell subset or site label conveys for this sample: CD45RA+CCR7+. The receptor source for this set is a man in his late teens or twenties in good health.

The chain carries TRBV9 and TRBJ2-5; a possible D gene is TRBD2 (5 bases). In germline, CDR1 is SGDLS, CDR2 YYNGEE. Trimming removed 7 bases from V and 4 bases from J, with 17 bases in between. CDR3 length equals 14 residues. The CDR3 DNA reads TGTGCCAGCGGCCCTGAAAACGCGGGAGAGACCCAGTACTTC. It codes for CASGPENAGETQYF.

The V gene is TRBV12-5, the J gene TRBJ2-7; no definite D call. The V gene's germline CDR1 is LGHNT and CDR2 FRNRAP. CDR3 length equals 15 residues. V lost 1 base and J 0 bases, leaving 10 bases between the germline ends. The CDR3 DNA follows: TGTGCTAGTGGTTTGGGGCCAGGAATCTCCTACGAGCAGTACTTC. As protein: CASGLGPGISYEQYF.

The count of this clone is one. J is TRBJ2-7 and V is TRBV5-6; TRBD2 might be the D (5 bases). V dropped 3 bases and J dropped 1 base, with 8 bases sitting between them. Per germline, CDR1 SGHDT and CDR2 YYEEEE. This CDR3 is 13 amino acids long. The CDR3 spells CASSWGESYEQYF. The DNA of the CDR3 is TGTGCCAGCAGCTGGGGAGAATCCTACGAGCAGTACTTC. The full variable domain, completed using reference TRBV5-6 and TRBJ2-7, is DAGVTQSPTHLIKTRGQQVTLRCSPKSGHDTVSWYQQALGQGPQFIFQYYEEEERQRGNFPDRFSGHQFPNYSSELNVNALLLGDSALYLCASSWGESYEQYFGPGTRLTVT.

The CDR3 nucleotides read TGTGCCAGCAGAGAGTTCGTTGGACGGAACTATGGCTACACCTTC. Its translation: CASREFVGRNYGYTF. The chain has TRBV2 and TRBJ1-2; D gene ambiguous. CDR1 SNHLY and CDR2 FYNNEI come from the germline V gene. The CDR3 is made up of 15 amino acids. Trimming took off 6 bases at V and 2 bases at J, with 16 bases between the two ends.

The V and J genes are TRBV18 and TRBJ2-1; D not resolved. V lost 1 base, J lost 9 bases, and 7 bases lay in between. The CDR3 loop spans 12 amino acids. Germline V lookup: CDR1 KGHSH, CDR2 LQKENI. CDR3 coding DNA: TGTGCCAGCTCACCACAGGGCAGTGAGCAGTTCTTC. Protein sequence: CASSPQGSEQFF.

V gene TRBV29-1 combines with J gene TRBJ2-1; the D call may be TRBD1 or TRBD2 (5 bases each). There are 12 residues in the CDR3. The germline CDR1 and CDR2 sequences are SQVTM and ANQGSEA. This CDR3 reads CSGTVEHNEQFF. The CDR3 DNA reads TGCAGTGGGACGGTCGAACACAATGAGCAGTTCTTC.

This chain uses TRBV7-9 with TRBJ2-3; TRBD2 is a possible D gene (6 bases). CDR1 and CDR2 from the germline V gene are SEHNR and FQNEAQ (reference sequence). Trimming shortened V by 5 bases and J by 0 bases, and 15 bases separated the two germline ends. This CDR3 contains 16 residues. The CDR3 DNA sequence: TGTGCCAGCAGCCCCCCCTTAGCGGATAGCACAGATACGCAGTATTTT. Its translation: CASSPPLADSTDTQYF.

The DNA of the CDR3 is TGTGCCAGTAATTTCGGGCGGTCCCGCGATGAGCAGTTCTTC. Translation gives CASNFGRSRDEQFF. The V and J genes are TRBV19 and TRBJ2-1; no firm D call. The germline V gene encodes CDR1 LNHDA and CDR2 SQIVND (reference sequence). This CDR3 region has 14 residues. Trimming left V 7 bases short and J 8 bases short, with 18 bases between.

The chain uses TRBV7-9 and TRBJ1-6; D possibly corresponds to TRBD1 (5 bases). The CDR3 is 14 residues long. Germline assignment: CDR1 SEHNR and CDR2 FQNEAQ (reference sequence). V lost 3 bases and J 6 bases, leaving 9 bases between the germline ends. The CDR3 loop reads CASSFVGVNSPLHF. In DNA form, the CDR3 reads TGTGCCAGCAGCTTCGTAGGGGTTAATTCACCCCTCCACTTT.